These 14 T cell receptor beta chains were sequenced from one sample in a study of vaccination effects on CD4 cells after COVID-19. Antigen-specific CD4+ T cell clonotypes were called by their expansion after viral peptide-pool culture in ViraFEST. Having been cultured for roughly 9 days, the cells underwent CD4+ T cell isolation. All participants had two doses of either the BNT162b2 or mRNA-1273 vaccine. Generated by immunoSEQ multiplex PCR, the TCRdb table keeps only in-frame clones and is missing some. Of roughly 59,000 clones listed, 78% were seen once; the top ten hold 2%. These receptors have no identified antigens. The sample consisted of CD4+ T cells from PBMCs cultured with HCoV-OC43 spike peptides, taken after COVID-19 vaccination. Subset defined: HCoV-OC43 spike overlapping peptide pool stimulation. These receptors came from a human donor who received a COVID-19 vaccine.

This chain uses TRBV5-1 with TRBJ2-3, with 9 bases aligning to TRBD1. V lost 5 bases and J lost 1; bases outside the gene matches: 8. CDR3 size: 16 residues. Germline V gene lookup returns CDR1 SGHRS and CDR2 YFSETQ. The chain's CDR3 is CASRILQGAGTDTQYF. CDR3 sequence (DNA): TGCGCCAGCAGGATCCTACAGGGGGCGGGCACAGATACGCAGTATTTT.

This clone was detected only a few times. The rearrangement links TRBV10-2 to TRBJ1-1; 8 bases line up with TRBD1. Germline V gene data show CDR1 as WSHSY and CDR2 as SAAADI. The V gene end was trimmed by 6 bases and the J gene end by 5 bases; junction bases not matched to a gene: 5. The CDR3 is made up of 13 amino acids. DNA of the CDR3: TGCGCCAGCAGGGGACAGGCGGGGACTGAAGCTTTCTTT. It yields the protein CASRGQAGTEAFF.

The rearrangement joins TRBV7-3 to TRBJ1-6; D gene ambiguous. The length of the CDR3 is 13 residues. Germline CDR1 is SGHTA and CDR2 is FQGTGA. Trimming shortened V by 4 bases and J by 8 bases, and 9 bases separated the two germline ends. The CDR3 DNA is TGTGCCAGCAGCTCGGACGGGGATTCACCCCTCCACTTT. It is translated as CASSSDGDSPLHF.

The chain is built from TRBV5-1 and TRBJ2-2; 8 positions agree with TRBD1. Germline V gene lookup returns CDR1 SGHRS and CDR2 YFSETQ. The CDR3 runs 16 residues. V was clipped by 9 bases and J by 1 base; unmatched bases: 11. This CDR3 reads CATRSSGQGNTGELFF. CDR3 in DNA: TGCGCCACCAGAAGTTCAGGACAGGGGAACACCGGGGAGCTGTTTTTT.

The chain carries TRBV6-5 and TRBJ2-2, with D hard to call. The CDR3 covers 15 residues. CDR1 is MNHEY and CDR2 is SVGAGI in the germline V gene. Trimming removed 11 bases from V and 2 bases from J, with 18 bases in between. The CDR3 spells CASRPPAVNTGELFF. The CDR3 DNA is TGTGCCTCCCGTCCCCCCGCGGTTAACACCGGGGAGCTGTTTTTT.

The chain employs TRBV4-3 and TRBJ1-3; D is undetermined. The CDR3 is 16 amino acids. Germline V gene data show CDR1 as LGHNA and CDR2 as YSLEER. The V end was cut by 4 bases, the J end by 1 base, with 14 bases between. The CDR3 sequence: CASSPQGPPSGNTIYF. CDR3 DNA sequence: TGCGCCAGCAGCCCTCAAGGGCCCCCTTCTGGAAACACCATATATTTT.

This chain joins TRBV14 and TRBJ1-2, with D possibly being TRBD1 (5 bases). The CDR3 covers 14 residues. The ends were cut back, 3 bases at V and 8 bases at J, with 16 bases in the middle. Germline V CDR1 and CDR2: SGHDN, FVKESK. The CDR3 nucleotides read TGTGCCAGCAGCCATAGAGGGGCTCTGGGGGGCTACACCTTC. Translation gives CASSHRGALGGYTF.

This clone was seen only a few times. The V gene is TRBV4-1, the J gene TRBJ1-5; possibly TRBD1 for D (5 bases). The CDR3 contains 18 residues. V lost 1 base and J 0 bases, leaving 16 bases between the germline ends. The V gene's germline CDR1 is MGHRA and CDR2 YSYEKL. CDR3 in amino acids: CASSQVPRGPYSNQPQHF. The CDR3, as DNA: TGCGCCAGCAGCCAAGTCCCTAGGGGACCGTATAGCAATCAGCCCCAGCATTTT.

The V gene is TRBV6-1, the J gene TRBJ1-2; TRBD1 matches 8 bases. Trimming removed 3 bases from V and 7 bases from J; junction bases left unmatched: 10. The CDR3 is 15 amino acids. Per germline, CDR1 MNHNS and CDR2 SASEGT. This CDR3 reads CASSERTGYTGGYTF. CDR3 in DNA: TGTGCCAGCAGTGAGAGGACAGGGTATACGGGTGGCTACACCTTC.

This chain joins TRBV5-6 and TRBJ1-1, with a weak D call TRBD1 (5 bases). The CDR3 extends over 13 amino acids. V lost 5 bases and J lost 4, with 12 bases in between. Per germline, CDR1 SGHDT and CDR2 YYEEEE. The CDR3 DNA is TGTGCCAGCAGTTTTACGGGGGTCACTGAAGCTTTCTTT. Residues: CASSFTGVTEAFF.

The chain joins TRBV18 to TRBJ1-2, with D unclear. The CDR3 runs 13 residues. V gave up 2 bases and J gave up 3 bases, with 7 bases separating them. Per the germline V gene, CDR1 is KGHSH and CDR2 is LQKENI. CDR3 sequence (DNA): TGTGCCAGCTCACCAGGGAGGGACTATGGCTACACCTTC. Amino acids: CASSPGRDYGYTF.

The V call is TRBV6-5, the J call TRBJ2-2; 7 bases line up with TRBD1. This CDR3 region has 15 residues. CDR1 is MNHEY, CDR2 SVGAGI, per germline. V shed 6 bases, J shed 3 bases, and the junction held 7 bases outside the gene matches. CDR3 protein: CASRPQGQDTGELFF. In DNA form, the CDR3 reads TGTGCCAGCAGGCCCCAAGGACAGGACACCGGGGAGCTGTTTTTT.

This clone was detected a few times. The J gene is TRBJ1-1, the V gene TRBV24-1; D perhaps matches TRBD1 (6 bases). The CDR3 spans 13 residues. V lost 6 bases and J lost 1, with 8 bases in between. Germline-derived CDR1 and CDR2 are KGHDR and SFDVKD. DNA of the CDR3: TGTGCCACCAGTTTGGGACAGAACACTGAAGCTTTCTTT. Encoded protein: CATSLGQNTEAFF.

This clone was picked up a small number of times. V and J are TRBV6-4 and TRBJ2-3; D is possibly TRBD1 (6 bases). Trimming took off 6 bases at V and 2 bases at J, with 12 bases between the two ends. Germline V gene data show CDR1 as MRHNA and CDR2 as SNTAGT. The CDR3 totals 14 residues. This CDR3 is CASRPDRTTDTQYF. CDR3 in DNA: TGTGCCAGCAGACCCGACAGGACCACAGATACGCAGTATTTT.